The 30 T cell receptor beta chains in this list originate from one sample, sequenced in a study of blood T cell repertoires in COVID-19. TCRdb keeps only in-frame clones here, not all; method: immunoSEQ multiplex PCR. Of more than 200,000 clones in the sample, about 88% are singletons; the top ten hold 2.1%. Source material: peripheral blood. The source is a woman aged 40-49 years who had recovered from COVID-19.

This chain links TRBV10-3 with TRBJ2-7; 7 bases align to TRBD2. The V and J ends lost 4 bases and 4 bases, in that order; junction bases with no gene match: 10. Germline V gene lookup returns CDR1 ENHRY and CDR2 SYGVKD. The CDR3 contains 15 residues. Written as DNA, the CDR3 is TGTGCCATCAGTGGGGCTAGCGGAGGGAAATACGAGCAGTACTTC. Translation: CAISGASGGKYEQYF.

This chain joins TRBV11-3 and TRBJ2-1, with D perhaps TRBD2 (5 bases). Germline CDR1 is SGHNT and CDR2 is YENEEA. V shed 3 bases and J shed 10 bases, with 19 bases lying between them. The CDR3 sequence is 15 residues long. The CDR3 reads CASSLGGGVQREQFF. The CDR3 DNA sequence: TGTGCCAGCAGCTTGGGCGGAGGAGTCCAGCGGGAGCAGTTCTTC.

The V gene is TRBV18, the J gene TRBJ2-7; D gene ambiguous. The CDR3 has 14 amino acids. The V end lost 3 bases, the J end lost 2 bases, and 11 bases lay between the germline ends. CDR1 KGHSH and CDR2 LQKENI come from the germline V gene. This CDR3 reads CASSPLGAPYEQYF. CDR3 in DNA: TGTGCCAGCTCACCCCTCGGTGCTCCCTACGAGCAGTACTTC. Full variable domain (remainder filled in from reference TRBV18 and TRBJ2-7): NAGVMQNPRHLVRRRGQEARLRCSPMKGHSHVYWYRQLPEEGLKFMVYLQKENIIDESGMPKERFSAEFPKEGPSILRIQQVVRGDSAAYFCASSPLGAPYEQYFGPGTRLTVT.

The rearrangement links TRBV3-1 (or the pseudogene TRBV3-2) to TRBJ2-3, with D possibly TRBD2 on 5 matching bases. The CDR3 contains 16 residues. V was pared by 4 bases and J by 0 bases, with 14 bases between. The germline V gene encodes CDR1 LGHDT and CDR2 YNNKEL (reference sequence). The CDR3, as DNA: TGTGCCAGCAGCCCTTCACTAGGCGGGAGCACAGATACGCAGTATTTT. As protein: CASSPSLGGSTDTQYF.

CDR3 loop: CASSQEFTTGIGNHGYTF. The CDR3 nucleotides read TGCGCCAGCAGCCAAGAGTTCACCACAGGGATAGGGAATCATGGCTACACCTTC. The chain combines TRBV4-3 with TRBJ1-2; maybe TRBD1 (6 bases). V lost 0 bases, J lost 6 bases, and 23 bases lay in between. This CDR3 is 18 amino acids long. CDR1 and CDR2 from the germline V gene are LGHNA and YSLEER.

V and J are TRBV2 and TRBJ1-6; a possible D gene is TRBD1 (6 bases). The CDR3 consists of 18 residues. CDR1 is SNHLY and CDR2 is FYNNEI in the germline V gene. V was trimmed by 1 base and J by 5 bases, leaving 18 bases between them. The CDR3 DNA reads TGTGCCAGCAGTGAAGGCCAAGGGACATACGCTAATAATTCACCCCTCCACTTT. This encodes CASSEGQGTYANNSPLHF.

This sequence joins TRBV7-2 and TRBJ2-1, with a possible D match to TRBD2 (6 bases). The V gene's germline CDR1 is SGHTA and CDR2 FQGNSA. Trimming stripped 5 bases from V and 7 bases from J, with 21 bases between. This CDR3 spans 16 amino acids. The CDR3 loop reads CASSPKGTGGLNEQFF. The CDR3 DNA reads as TGTGCCAGCAGCCCCAAGGGGACTGGCGGGTTGAATGAGCAGTTCTTC. Filled out from reference TRBV7-2 and TRBJ2-1, the complete variable domain reads GAGVSQSPSNKVTEKGKDVELRCDPISGHTALYWYRQSLGQGLEFLIYFQGNSAPDKSGLPSDRFSAERTGGSVSTLTIQRTQQEDSAVYLCASSPKGTGGLNEQFFGPGTRLTVL.

The V and J genes are TRBV4-2 and TRBJ2-1; TRBD2 is a possible D gene (7 bases). This CDR3 is built from 16 residues. Germline-derived CDR1 and CDR2 are LGHNA and YNFKEQ. V lost 5 bases to trimming and J lost 7 bases, with 21 bases between them. The DNA of the CDR3 is TGTGCCAGCAGCATAACAGGGACTAAGACGGGGAATGAGCAGTTCTTC. Translated: CASSITGTKTGNEQFF.

The chain uses TRBV11-3 and TRBJ2-4; possibly TRBD2 for D (6 bases). Germline values: CDR1 SGHNT, CDR2 YENEEA. The CDR3 loop spans 17 amino acids. The V end lost 8 bases, the J end lost 1 base, and 21 bases lay between the germline ends. Written as DNA, the CDR3 is TGTGCCAGCGGAGGGTATTCGGGACTGCTTGCCAAAAACATTCAGTACTTC. It translates to CASGGYSGLLAKNIQYF.

The V gene is TRBV24-1, the J gene TRBJ2-2; TRBD2 might be the D (5 bases). Trimming stripped 5 bases from V and 1 base from J, with 7 bases between. The CDR3 has 14 residues. The germline gives CDR1 KGHDR, CDR2 SFDVKD. In DNA, the CDR3 is TGTGCCACCAGTGCCGGGATGAACACCGGGGAGCTGTTTTTT. Translating gives CATSAGMNTGELFF.

V gene TRBV30 combines with J gene TRBJ2-3; the D is unclear. CDR3 length: 14 amino acids. Germline CDR1 reads GTSNPN; CDR2 reads SVGIG (reference sequence). Trimming took off 4 bases at V and 0 bases at J, with 11 bases between the two ends. The CDR3 bases are TGTGCCTGGACCAGGTTTACTAGCACAGATACGCAGTATTTT. The encoded protein is CAWTRFTSTDTQYF. Using reference TRBV30 and TRBJ2-3 for the parts outside the CDR3, the full variable domain is SQTIHQWPATLVQPVGSPLSLECTVEGTSNPNLYWYRQAAGRGLQLLFYSVGIGQISSEVPQNLSASRPQDRQFILSSKKLLLSDSGFYLCAWTRFTSTDTQYFGPGTRLTVL.

The V gene is TRBV7-2, the J gene TRBJ2-1; the D gene is possibly TRBD2 (6 bases). Germline V gives CDR1 SGHTA, CDR2 FQGNSA. This CDR3 has 15 residues. The V end was cut by 5 bases, the J end by 10 bases, with 21 bases between. CDR3 coding DNA: TGTGCCAGCAGCGCACGACTAGGTCGAGGCTTGGAGCAGTTCTTC. It translates to CASSARLGRGLEQFF.

J is TRBJ1-5 and V is TRBV18; D is perhaps TRBD1 (6 bases). The V end was cut by 3 bases, the J end by 4 bases, with 13 bases between. Germline V gene data show CDR1 as KGHSH and CDR2 as LQKENI. CDR3 length: 15 amino acids. DNA for the CDR3: TGTGCCAGCTCACCCCAGGGGAATTTGAATCAGCCCCAGCATTTT. It yields the protein CASSPQGNLNQPQHF.

The chain carries TRBV13 and TRBJ2-3, with 8 bases lining up with TRBD2. Germline CDR1 reads PRHDT; CDR2 reads FYEKMQ (reference sequence). The CDR3 has 15 residues. The junction had 8 bases not matched to a gene; V was cut back by 2 bases and J by 7 bases. This CDR3 is CASSLRLQRENTQYF. The CDR3 DNA sequence: TGTGCCAGCAGCTTACGTCTCCAGCGGGAGAATACGCAGTATTTT.

This clone was recorded a few times. The gene calls are TRBV11-3 and TRBJ1-2; 8 bases line up with TRBD1. From germline, CDR1 is SGHNT and CDR2 YENEEA. Germline trimming cut 5 bases from V and 0 bases from J; bases unmatched to any gene: 8. This CDR3 contains 16 residues. CDR3 bases: TGTGCCAGCAGCCCTACCATGGGACAGGCTAACTATGGCTACACCTTC. Protein product: CASSPTMGQANYGYTF.

CDR3 bases: TGTGCCAGCATTCTACAGGGTGGCCTTAATTCACCCCTCCACTTT. Translation gives CASILQGGLNSPLHF. V and J are TRBV6-6 and TRBJ1-6, with a weak D call TRBD1 (6 bases). V gave up 7 bases and J gave up 6 bases, with 16 bases separating them. The CDR3 runs 15 residues. Per the germline V gene, CDR1 is MNHNY and CDR2 is SVGAGI (reference sequence).

This clone was recorded a few times. The chain links TRBV7-9 to TRBJ1-2; TRBD1 aligns across 7 bases. J lost 4 bases, V lost 3 bases, and 5 bases had no gene match. This CDR3 is 14 amino acids long. Germline CDR1 SEHNR, CDR2 FQNEAQ (reference sequence). The CDR3 nucleotides are TGTGCCAGCAGCTTTGGCAGGGGGTCCTATGGCTACACCTTC. Residues: CASSFGRGSYGYTF.

The count of this clone is one. The chain has TRBV19 and TRBJ1-1, with TRBD1 identical over 9 bases. CDR1 is LNHDA, CDR2 SQIVND, per germline (reference sequence). The trim removed 4 bases at V and 8 bases at J, leaving 5 bases unmatched. This CDR3 comprises 13 residues. The CDR3 nucleotides are TGTGCCAGTAGTACCGACAGGGGGAGGGAAGCTTTCTTT. The encoded protein is CASSTDRGREAFF.

This chain connects TRBV7-2 to TRBJ2-7; a weak D match, TRBD2 (6 bases). The V gene lost 1 base and the J gene lost 0 bases, with 10 bases spanning the gap. The CDR3 consists of 15 residues. Per germline, CDR1 SGHTA and CDR2 FQGNSA. The CDR3 DNA sequence: TGTGCCAGCAGCTTAGAGGCGGGAAGCTCCTACGAGCAGTACTTC. Its protein is CASSLEAGSSYEQYF.

This chain uses TRBV5-5 with TRBJ2-7, with D perhaps matching TRBD2 (6 bases). The germline CDR1 and CDR2 sequences are SGHKS and YYEKEE (reference sequence). This CDR3 comprises 15 residues. V lost 2 bases and J lost 5, with 17 bases in between. This chain's CDR3 is CASSFLRDSAHEQYF. In DNA form, the CDR3 reads TGTGCCAGCAGCTTTTTGAGGGACTCGGCCCACGAGCAGTACTTC.

The CDR3 is CASSLSLAGGPDTQYF. The CDR3 DNA reads as TGTGCCAGCAGCTTAAGTCTAGCGGGAGGCCCAGATACGCAGTATTTT. This rearrangement joins TRBV7-3 to TRBJ2-3; 11 nucleotides align to TRBD2. Trimming removed 1 base from V and 4 bases from J; junction bases left unmatched: 4. Germline CDR1 is SGHTA and CDR2 is FQGTGA. The length of the CDR3 is 16 residues.

The chain is built from TRBV28 and TRBJ2-4, with 8 bases aligning to TRBD1. Trimming at V came to 6 bases and at J to 1 base, leaving 8 bases not matched to a gene. The CDR3 contains 16 residues. CDR1 is MDHEN and CDR2 is SYDVKM in the germline V gene. In DNA form, the CDR3 reads TGTGCCAGCAGCCCTCCGACAGGGGCGGCCAAAAACATTCAGTACTTC. It codes for CASSPPTGAAKNIQYF.

The chain couples TRBV29-1 to TRBJ1-4, with 7 nucleotides matching TRBD1. Germline assignment: CDR1 SQVTM and CDR2 ANQGSEA. This CDR3 contains 17 residues. The junction had 15 bases not matched to a gene; V was cut back by 0 bases and J by 8 bases. CDR3 sequence (DNA): TGCAGCGTTGAAGAAGATATTATGACAGGGAAGCGGGAAAAACTGTTTTTT. It codes for CSVEEDIMTGKREKLFF.

V gene TRBV30 combines with J gene TRBJ1-1; 9 bases line up with TRBD1. The V and J ends lost 2 bases and 1 base, in that order; junction bases with no gene match: 8. CDR1 is GTSNPN and CDR2 is SVGIG in the germline V gene (reference sequence). The CDR3 spans 16 residues. CDR3 residues: CAWSRTGAQWNTEAFF. The CDR3 nucleotides read TGTGCCTGGAGTAGGACAGGGGCTCAATGGAACACTGAAGCTTTCTTT. The variable domain in full, with the rest retrieved from reference TRBV30 and TRBJ1-1, is SQTIHQWPATLVQPVGSPLSLECTVEGTSNPNLYWYRQAAGRGLQLLFYSVGIGQISSEVPQNLSASRPQDRQFILSSKKLLLSDSGFYLCAWSRTGAQWNTEAFFGQGTRLTVV.

This clone came up a few times. The genes are TRBV6-2 or TRBV6-3 and TRBJ2-1, with a possible D match to TRBD2 (5 bases). The germline V gene has CDR1 MNHEY and CDR2 SVGEGT. V was trimmed by 4 bases and J by 9 bases, leaving 22 bases between them. This CDR3 has 16 amino acids. The CDR3 sequence: CASSSFEGVSNGEQFF. The CDR3 DNA follows: TGTGCCAGCAGTTCGTTTGAGGGAGTAAGTAACGGTGAGCAGTTCTTC.

This clone has just a few counts. CDR3 in amino acids: CASSTDRVDTQYF. Written as DNA, the CDR3 is TGTGCCAGCAGCACAGACAGGGTGGATACGCAGTATTTT. This chain links TRBV7-3 with TRBJ2-3, with 7 positions matching TRBD1. CDR1 is SGHTA and CDR2 is FQGTGA in the germline V gene. Trimming took 5 bases from V and 6 from J; bases not matched to a gene: 5. The CDR3 spans 13 residues.

This clone was observed a single time. This rearrangement joins TRBV27 to TRBJ2-3; D might be TRBD2 (6 bases). The CDR3 runs 14 residues. CDR1 is MNHEY, CDR2 SMNVEV, per germline (reference sequence). Trimming cost V 3 bases and J 6 bases, with 13 bases left between them. CDR3 region: CASSFQTGGDTQYF. CDR3 in DNA: TGTGCCAGCAGTTTTCAGACTGGGGGGGATACGCAGTATTTT.

This clone appeared a single time. This sequence joins TRBV5-6 and TRBJ1-2, with no clear D. This CDR3 has 14 residues. Trimming pared 3 bases from V and 0 bases from J, leaving 9 bases between. CDR1 SGHDT and CDR2 YYEEEE come from the germline V gene. This chain's CDR3 is CASSSGVANYGYTF. Written as DNA, the CDR3 is TGTGCCAGCAGCTCCGGTGTAGCTAACTATGGCTACACCTTC.

This clone has a handful of counts. The rearrangement uses TRBV19 and TRBJ1-6; maybe TRBD1 (5 bases). CDR1 is LNHDA and CDR2 is SQIVND in the germline V gene (reference sequence). V lost 1 base and J lost 10, with 14 bases in between. This CDR3 is built from 15 residues. CDR3 sequence: CASSIGARVKSPLHF. The CDR3 nucleotides are TGTGCCAGTAGTATAGGCGCCAGGGTGAAATCACCCCTCCACTTT.

This chain joins TRBV7-2 and TRBJ2-5; D unresolved. The CDR3 consists of 15 residues. Trimming shortened V by 6 bases and J by 0 bases, and 14 bases separated the two germline ends. Germline CDR1 is SGHTA and CDR2 is FQGNSA. The CDR3 bases are TGTGCCAGCAGTCCTCAACTCCCGTACCAAGAGACCCAGTACTTC. It specifies CASSPQLPYQETQYF.